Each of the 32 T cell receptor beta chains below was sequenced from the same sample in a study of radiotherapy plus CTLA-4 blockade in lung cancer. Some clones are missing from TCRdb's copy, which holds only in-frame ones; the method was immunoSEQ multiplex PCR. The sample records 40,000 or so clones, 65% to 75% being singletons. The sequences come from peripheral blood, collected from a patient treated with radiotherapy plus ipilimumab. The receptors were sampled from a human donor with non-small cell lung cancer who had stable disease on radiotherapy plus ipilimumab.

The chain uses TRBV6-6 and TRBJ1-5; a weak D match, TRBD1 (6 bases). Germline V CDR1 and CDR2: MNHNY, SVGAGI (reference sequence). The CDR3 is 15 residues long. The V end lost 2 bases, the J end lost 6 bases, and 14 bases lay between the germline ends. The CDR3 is CASSYLDSPFQPQHF. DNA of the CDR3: TGTGCCAGCAGTTACCTGGACAGTCCATTTCAGCCCCAGCATTTT.

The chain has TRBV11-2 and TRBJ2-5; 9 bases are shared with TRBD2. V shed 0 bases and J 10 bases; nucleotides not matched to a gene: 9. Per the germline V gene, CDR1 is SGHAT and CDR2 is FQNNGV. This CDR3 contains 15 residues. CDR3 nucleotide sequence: TGTGCCAGCAGCTTAGAAAGGCTGCGGGGGGGTATCCAGTACTTC. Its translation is CASSLERLRGGIQYF.

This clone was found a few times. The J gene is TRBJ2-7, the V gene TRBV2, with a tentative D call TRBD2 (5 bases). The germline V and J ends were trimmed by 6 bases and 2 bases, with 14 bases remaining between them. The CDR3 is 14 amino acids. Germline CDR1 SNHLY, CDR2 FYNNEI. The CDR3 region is CASRWEQSTYEQYF. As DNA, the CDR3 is TGTGCCAGCAGGTGGGAGCAGTCCACCTACGAGCAGTACTTC.

CDR3 region: CASSLVDTNTEAFF. The CDR3 nucleotides read TGCGCCAGCAGCTTGGTGGACACGAACACTGAAGCTTTCTTT. The rearrangement joins TRBV5-1 to TRBJ1-1; D is possibly TRBD1 (5 bases). Trimming took off 0 bases at V and 1 base at J, with 7 bases between the two ends. CDR1 and CDR2 from the germline V gene are SGHRS and YFSETQ. The length of the CDR3 is 14 residues.

CDR3 sequence: CASSSPDRGYNEQFF. The CDR3 nucleotides read TGTGCCAGCAGTTCTCCGGACAGGGGGTACAATGAGCAGTTCTTC. This sequence joins TRBV6-5 and TRBJ2-1; the match to TRBD1 covers 10 bases. With 4 bases clipped from V and 4 bases from J, the junction kept 4 bases outside the gene matches. Germline V lookup: CDR1 MNHEY, CDR2 SVGAGI. This CDR3 region has 15 residues.

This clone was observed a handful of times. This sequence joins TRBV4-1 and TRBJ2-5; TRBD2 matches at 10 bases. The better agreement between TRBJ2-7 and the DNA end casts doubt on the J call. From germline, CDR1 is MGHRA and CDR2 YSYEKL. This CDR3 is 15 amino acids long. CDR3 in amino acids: CASTLRASGSYEQYF. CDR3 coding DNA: TGCGCCAGCACCCTGCGGGCTAGCGGGAGCTACGAGCAGTACTTC.

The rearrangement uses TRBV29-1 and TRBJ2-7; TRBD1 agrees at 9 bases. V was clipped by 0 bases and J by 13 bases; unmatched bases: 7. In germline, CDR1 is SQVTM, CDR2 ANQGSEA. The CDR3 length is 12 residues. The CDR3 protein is CSVEDAGTGPYF. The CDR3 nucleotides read TGCAGCGTTGAAGATGCCGGGACAGGGCCCTACTTC.

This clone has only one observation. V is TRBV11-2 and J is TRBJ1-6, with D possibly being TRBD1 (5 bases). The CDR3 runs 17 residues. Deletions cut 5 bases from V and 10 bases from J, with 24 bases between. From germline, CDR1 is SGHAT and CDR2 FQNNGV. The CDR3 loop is CASSPLGKGLTESPLHF. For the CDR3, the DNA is TGTGCCAGCAGCCCCCTAGGGAAGGGGTTAACGGAATCACCCCTCCACTTT.

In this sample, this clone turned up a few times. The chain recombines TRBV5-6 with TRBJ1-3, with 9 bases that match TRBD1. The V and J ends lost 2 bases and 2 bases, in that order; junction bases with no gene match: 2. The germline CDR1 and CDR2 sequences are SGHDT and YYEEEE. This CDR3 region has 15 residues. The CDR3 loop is CASSLQGAPGNTIYF. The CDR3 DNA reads TGTGCCAGCAGCTTACAGGGGGCGCCTGGAAACACCATATATTTT.

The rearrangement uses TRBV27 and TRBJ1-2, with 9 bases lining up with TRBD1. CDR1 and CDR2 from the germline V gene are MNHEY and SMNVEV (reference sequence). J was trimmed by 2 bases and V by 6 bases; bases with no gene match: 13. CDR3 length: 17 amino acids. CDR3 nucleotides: TGTGCCAGCAGCCCAAGGGGAATCGGGACAGGGAACTATGGCTACACCTTC. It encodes CASSPRGIGTGNYGYTF.

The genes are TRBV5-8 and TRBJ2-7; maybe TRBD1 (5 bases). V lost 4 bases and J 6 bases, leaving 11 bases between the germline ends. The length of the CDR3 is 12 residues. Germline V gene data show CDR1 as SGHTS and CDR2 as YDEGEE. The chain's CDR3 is CASSPRVGEQYF. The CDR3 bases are TGTGCCAGCAGCCCCAGGGTAGGCGAGCAGTACTTC.

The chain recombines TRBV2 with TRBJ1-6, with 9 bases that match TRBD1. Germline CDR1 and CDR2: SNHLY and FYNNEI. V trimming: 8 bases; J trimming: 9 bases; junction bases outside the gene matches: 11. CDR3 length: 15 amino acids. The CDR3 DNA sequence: TGTGCCAGCGAAACAGGGGGCGAAAGGGCTTCACCCCTCCACTTT. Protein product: CASETGGERASPLHF. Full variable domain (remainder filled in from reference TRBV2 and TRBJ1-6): EPEVTQTPSHQVTQMGQEVILRCVPISNHLYFYWYRQILGQKVEFLVSFYNNEISEKSEIFDDQFSVERPDGSNFTLKIRSTKLEDSAMYFCASETGGERASPLHFGNGTRLTVT.

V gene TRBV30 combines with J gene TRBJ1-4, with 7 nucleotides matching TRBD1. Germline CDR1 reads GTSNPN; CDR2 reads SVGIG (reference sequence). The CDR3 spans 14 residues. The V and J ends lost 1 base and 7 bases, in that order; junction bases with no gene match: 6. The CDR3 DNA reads TGTGCCTGGAGTGCCCCGGGACAGCCTGAAAAACTGTTTTTT. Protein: CAWSAPGQPEKLFF.

The CDR3 reads CASRKGSFSYNEQFF. CDR3 sequence (DNA): TGCGCCAGCAGAAAGGGGTCCTTCTCCTACAATGAGCAGTTCTTC. The chain couples TRBV5-1 to TRBJ2-1, with a weak D call TRBD1 (5 bases). The ends were cut back, 5 bases at V and 0 bases at J, with 12 bases in the middle. The CDR3 extends over 15 amino acids. From germline, CDR1 is SGHRS and CDR2 YFSETQ.

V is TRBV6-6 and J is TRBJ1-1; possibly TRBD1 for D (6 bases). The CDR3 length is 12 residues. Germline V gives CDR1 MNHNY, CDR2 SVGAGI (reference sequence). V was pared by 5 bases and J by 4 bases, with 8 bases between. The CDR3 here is CASSQGRTEAFF. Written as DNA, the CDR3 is TGTGCCAGCAGTCAGGGGCGCACTGAAGCTTTCTTT.

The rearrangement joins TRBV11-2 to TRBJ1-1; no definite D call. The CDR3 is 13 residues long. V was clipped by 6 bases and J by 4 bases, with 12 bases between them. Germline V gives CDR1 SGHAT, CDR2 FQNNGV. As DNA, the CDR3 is TGTGCCAGCAGACAGCTCCGGGGCACTGAAGCTTTCTTT. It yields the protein CASRQLRGTEAFF. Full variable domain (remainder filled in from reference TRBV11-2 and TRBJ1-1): EAGVAQSPRYKIIEKRQSVAFWCNPISGHATLYWYQQILGQGPKLLIQFQNNGVVDDSQLPKDRFSAERLKGVDSTLKIQPAKLEDSAVYLCASRQLRGTEAFFGQGTRLTVV.

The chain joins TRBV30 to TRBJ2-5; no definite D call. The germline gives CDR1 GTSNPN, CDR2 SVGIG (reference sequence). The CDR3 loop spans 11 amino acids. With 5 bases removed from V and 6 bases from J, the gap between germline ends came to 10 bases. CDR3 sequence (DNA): TGTGCCTGGGGCCTCTCAAAGACCCAGTACTTC. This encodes CAWGLSKTQYF.

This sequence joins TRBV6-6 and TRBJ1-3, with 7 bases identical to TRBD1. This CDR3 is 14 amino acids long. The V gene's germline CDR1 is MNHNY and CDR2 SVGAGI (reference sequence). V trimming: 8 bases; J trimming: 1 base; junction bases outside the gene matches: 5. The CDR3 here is CASDKQGSGNTIYF. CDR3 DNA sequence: TGTGCCAGCGACAAACAGGGGTCTGGAAACACCATATATTTT.

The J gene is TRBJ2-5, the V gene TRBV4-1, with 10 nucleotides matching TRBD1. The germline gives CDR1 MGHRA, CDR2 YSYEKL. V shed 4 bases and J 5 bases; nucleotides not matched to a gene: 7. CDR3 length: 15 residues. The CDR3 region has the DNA TGCGCCAGCAGCCGGGACAGGGGTGTGAGTGAGACCCAGTACTTC. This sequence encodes CASSRDRGVSETQYF.

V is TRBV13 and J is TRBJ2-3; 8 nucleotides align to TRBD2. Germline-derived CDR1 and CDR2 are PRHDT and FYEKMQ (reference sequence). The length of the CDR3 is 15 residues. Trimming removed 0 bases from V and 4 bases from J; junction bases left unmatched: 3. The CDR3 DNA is TGTGCCAGCAGCTTAGGCGGGGGGGGCGCAGATACGCAGTATTTT. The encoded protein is CASSLGGGGADTQYF.

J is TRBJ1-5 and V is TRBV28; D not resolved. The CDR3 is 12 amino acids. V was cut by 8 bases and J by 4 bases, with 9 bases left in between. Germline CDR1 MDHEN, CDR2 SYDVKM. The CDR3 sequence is CASRGGNQPQHF. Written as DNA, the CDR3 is TGTGCCAGCCGAGGCGGGAATCAGCCCCAGCATTTT.

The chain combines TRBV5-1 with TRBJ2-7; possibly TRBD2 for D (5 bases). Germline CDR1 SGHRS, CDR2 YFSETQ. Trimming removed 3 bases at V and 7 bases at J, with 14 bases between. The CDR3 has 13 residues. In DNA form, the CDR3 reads TGCGCCAGCAGCTACCCTCGAGGCGGGGAGCAGTACTTC. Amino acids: CASSYPRGGEQYF.

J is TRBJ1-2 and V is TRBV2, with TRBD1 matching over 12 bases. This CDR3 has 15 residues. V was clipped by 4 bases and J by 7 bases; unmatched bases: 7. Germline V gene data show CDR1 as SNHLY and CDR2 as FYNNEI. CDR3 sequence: CASSASGTGGSGYTF. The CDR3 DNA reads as TGTGCCAGCAGTGCGTCCGGGACAGGGGGCTCTGGCTACACCTTC.

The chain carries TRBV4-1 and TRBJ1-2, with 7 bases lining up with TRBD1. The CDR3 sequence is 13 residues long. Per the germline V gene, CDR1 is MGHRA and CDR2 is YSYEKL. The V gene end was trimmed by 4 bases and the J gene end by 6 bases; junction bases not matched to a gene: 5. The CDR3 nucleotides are TGCGCCAGCAGCCGCCGTACAGGGGATGGCTACACCTTC. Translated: CASSRRTGDGYTF.

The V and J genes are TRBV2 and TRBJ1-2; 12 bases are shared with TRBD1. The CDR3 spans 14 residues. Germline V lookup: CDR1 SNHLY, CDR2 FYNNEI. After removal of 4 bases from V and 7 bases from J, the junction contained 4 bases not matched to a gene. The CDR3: CASSAGQGAGGYTF. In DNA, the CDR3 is TGTGCCAGCAGTGCGGGACAGGGGGCGGGTGGCTACACCTTC.

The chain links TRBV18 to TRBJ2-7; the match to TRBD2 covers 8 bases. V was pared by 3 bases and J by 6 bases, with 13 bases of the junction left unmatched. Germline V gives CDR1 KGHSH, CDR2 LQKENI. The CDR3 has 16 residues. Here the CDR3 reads CASSPLASGLLGEQYF. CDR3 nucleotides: TGTGCCAGCTCACCTTTGGCTAGCGGGCTACTGGGCGAGCAGTACTTC.

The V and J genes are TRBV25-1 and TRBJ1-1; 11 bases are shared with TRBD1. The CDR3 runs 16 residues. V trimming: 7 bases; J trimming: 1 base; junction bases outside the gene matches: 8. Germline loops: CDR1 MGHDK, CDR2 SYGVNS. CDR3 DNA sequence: TGTGCCAGCAAAAGTTCCGGGACAGGGGGGAACACTGAAGCTTTCTTT. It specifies CASKSSGTGGNTEAFF.

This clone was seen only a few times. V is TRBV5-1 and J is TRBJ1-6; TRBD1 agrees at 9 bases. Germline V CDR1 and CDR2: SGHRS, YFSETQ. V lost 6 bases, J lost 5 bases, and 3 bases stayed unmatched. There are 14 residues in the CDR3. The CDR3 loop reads CASTWTGDNSPLHF. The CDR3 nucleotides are TGCGCCAGCACCTGGACAGGGGATAATTCACCCCTCCACTTT.

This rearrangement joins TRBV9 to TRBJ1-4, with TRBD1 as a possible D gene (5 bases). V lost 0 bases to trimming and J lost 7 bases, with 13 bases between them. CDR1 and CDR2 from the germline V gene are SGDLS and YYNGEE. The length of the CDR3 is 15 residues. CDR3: CASSVDAGPAEKLFF. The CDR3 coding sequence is TGTGCCAGCAGCGTAGATGCGGGGCCGGCTGAAAAACTGTTTTTT.

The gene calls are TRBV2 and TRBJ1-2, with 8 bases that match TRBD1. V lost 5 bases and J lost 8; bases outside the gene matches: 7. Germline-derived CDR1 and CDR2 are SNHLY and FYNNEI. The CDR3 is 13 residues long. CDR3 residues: CASSPQGALGYTF. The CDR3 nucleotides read TGTGCCAGCAGTCCCCAGGGGGCGCTGGGCTACACCTTC.

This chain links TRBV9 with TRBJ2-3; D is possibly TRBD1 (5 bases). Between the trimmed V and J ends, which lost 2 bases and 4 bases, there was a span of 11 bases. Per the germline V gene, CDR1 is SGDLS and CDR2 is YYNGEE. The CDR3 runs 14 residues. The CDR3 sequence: CASSVQGNSDTQYF. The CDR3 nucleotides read TGTGCCAGCAGCGTGCAGGGTAACTCAGATACGCAGTATTTT.

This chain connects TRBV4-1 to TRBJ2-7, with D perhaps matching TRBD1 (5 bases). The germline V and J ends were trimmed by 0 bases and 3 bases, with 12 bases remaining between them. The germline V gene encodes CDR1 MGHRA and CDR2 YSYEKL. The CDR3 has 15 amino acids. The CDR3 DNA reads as TGCGCCAGCAGCCAAGATAAGGGGCCGATCTACGAGCAGTACTTC. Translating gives CASSQDKGPIYEQYF.